These 14 T cell receptor beta chains came from one sample sequenced in a study of T-cell reconstitution after alpha-beta-depleted transplantation in children (dated by TCRdb to the mid-2010s). Receptors were amplified or captured by PCR. The listed sequencing device is Illumina HiSeq 2500. Molecular barcoding was employed in the preparation of TCR libraries, with unique molecular identifiers being used to normalize TCRbeta repertoire quantification. TCRdb's own reprocessing of the public reads used fastp at Q25 and MiXCR and kept productive beta chains. For every CDR3 protein sequence, its rows merge into one entry that carries the most common genes and DNA. The sample has around 580,000 distinct CDR3 sequences on record, 23% of them singletons. The ten largest make up 11% to 15% of the sample. The sample's treatment or condition label, in plain terms: allogeneic hematopoietic cell transplantation with graft depleted of TCRalphabeta T cells and CD19 B cells.

The material was PBMCs, mostly from graft donor cells, obtained 360 days after TCRalphabeta/CD19-depleted stem cell transplant. The source of these receptors is a boy less than two years old who had a stem cell transplant for acute myeloid leukemia, so the T cells may come from the graft donor.

This chain links TRBV6-2 or TRBV6-3 with TRBJ2-1; maybe TRBD2 (5 bases). Trimming removed 10 bases at V and 0 bases at J, with 13 bases between. The CDR3 spans 14 residues. The germline gives CDR1 MNHEY, CDR2 SVGEGT. The CDR3 DNA sequence: TGTGCCACCCTGGGAGAGGTCTCCTACAATGAGCAGTTCTTC. This encodes CATLGEVSYNEQFF.

The V and J genes are TRBV18 and TRBJ2-3; D might be TRBD1 (7 bases). CDR1 KGHSH and CDR2 LQKENI come from the germline V gene. Trimming removed 2 bases from V and 0 bases from J, with 18 bases in between. This CDR3 contains 18 residues. The chain's CDR3 is CASSPRRDRLTSTDTQYF. The CDR3 region has the DNA TGTGCCAGCTCACCAAGGCGGGACAGATTAACTAGCACAGATACGCAGTATTTT.

This clonotype has more than one count but fewer than ten. V is TRBV10-3 and J is TRBJ2-7; tentatively, D is TRBD1 (6 bases). The CDR3 has 15 amino acids. V lost 3 bases and J lost 4, with 16 bases in between. Per germline, CDR1 ENHRY and CDR2 SYGVKD. CDR3 sequence: CAISDPRGLTYEQYF. The CDR3 region has the DNA TGTGCCATCAGTGACCCCAGGGGCCTGACTTACGAGCAGTACTTC.

V gene TRBV20-1 combines with J gene TRBJ2-7, with 7 nucleotides matching TRBD2. The CDR3 has 16 amino acids. Germline V gene sequence: CDR1 DFQATT, CDR2 SNEGSKA (reference sequence). V gave up 3 bases and J gave up 2 bases; unmatched junction bases: 13. CDR3: CSASPLTLADPYEQYF. In DNA form, the CDR3 reads TGCAGTGCTAGCCCACTAACCCTAGCGGACCCCTACGAGCAGTACTTC.

This chain connects TRBV20-1 to TRBJ1-1; D may be TRBD1 (5 bases). This CDR3 comprises 15 residues. Trimming pared 6 bases from V and 10 bases from J, leaving 27 bases between. The V gene's germline CDR1 is DFQATT and CDR2 SNEGSKA (reference sequence). CDR3 coding DNA: TGCAGTGCGGAAGACACGACCTTCAGGGATGCGGCAGCTTTCTTT. Amino acid sequence: CSAEDTTFRDAAAFF.

The V gene is TRBV4-3, the J gene TRBJ2-1; 7 bases map to TRBD1. The CDR3 consists of 16 residues. Germline-derived CDR1 and CDR2 are LGHNA and YSLEER. J was trimmed by 4 bases and V by 0 bases; bases with no gene match: 6. In DNA form, the CDR3 reads TGCGCCAGCAGCCAAGATCATGAGACAGGGTACAATGAGCAGTTCTTC. Its translation: CASSQDHETGYNEQFF.

The J gene is TRBJ1-1, the V gene TRBV6-2 or TRBV6-3, with TRBD1 as a possible D gene (5 bases). V gave up 6 bases and J gave up 0 bases, with 11 bases separating them. This CDR3 has 14 residues. CDR1 and CDR2 (germline): MNHEY, SVGEGT. CDR3 coding DNA: TGTGCCAGCAGATCAGGGCTCCTGAACACTGAAGCTTTCTTT. It codes for CASRSGLLNTEAFF.

This clonotype was seen a few times. The rearrangement links TRBV19 to TRBJ1-1; TRBD1 is a possible D gene (5 bases). The CDR3 runs to 15 residues. V shed 6 bases and J shed 4 bases, with 18 bases lying between them. CDR1 LNHDA and CDR2 SQIVND come from the germline V gene (reference sequence). CDR3 in amino acids: CASRGFRVIPTEAFF. The CDR3 nucleotides read TGTGCCAGTAGGGGATTCAGGGTTATTCCCACTGAAGCTTTCTTT. Drawing the rest from reference TRBV19 and TRBJ1-1, the complete variable domain is DGGITQSPKYLFRKEGQNVTLSCEQNLNHDAMYWYRQDPGQGLRLIYYSQIVNDFQKGDIAEGYSVSREKKESFPLTVTSAQKNPTAFYLCASRGFRVIPTEAFFGQGTRLTVV.

This chain uses TRBV18 with TRBJ2-7; weak D call: TRBD1 (6 bases). CDR1 is KGHSH, CDR2 LQKENI, per germline. This CDR3 is built from 18 residues. Deletions cut 2 bases from V and 0 bases from J, with 20 bases between. CDR3 in DNA: TGTGCCAGCTCACCATCCAGGACAGCGCCCCTCTTCTCCTACGAGCAGTACGTC. This sequence encodes CASSPSRTAPLFSYEQYV.

This clonotype was recorded many times. V is TRBV20-1 and J is TRBJ2-5; no firm D call. The CDR3 has 16 amino acids. Germline lookup yields CDR1 DFQATT and CDR2 SNEGSKA (reference sequence). V gave up 0 bases and J gave up 1 base, with 15 bases separating them. The CDR3 sequence: CSARDQSEISQETQYF. The CDR3, as DNA: TGCAGTGCTAGAGATCAGTCAGAGATATCCCAAGAGACCCAGTACTTC.

Only a few counts were recorded for this clonotype. The chain couples TRBV20-1 to TRBJ1-5; D gene uncertain. This CDR3 region has 13 residues. The V and J ends lost 2 bases and 0 bases respectively, with 5 bases between them. From germline, CDR1 is DFQATT and CDR2 SNEGSKA (reference sequence). CDR3 sequence (DNA): TGCAGTGCTAGATACAGTAGCAATCAGCCCCAGCATTTT. Its protein product is CSARYSSNQPQHF.

Concerning this clonotype itself: The junction departs from the called germline gene at one end, perhaps through a read error. The J gene is TRBJ2-7, the V gene TRBV20-1; the match to TRBD1 covers 8 bases. The CDR3 covers 14 residues. CDR1 is DFQATT, CDR2 SNEGSKA, per germline (reference sequence). The CDR3 nucleotides read TGCAGTGCTAGAGTGGACAGGGACTCCTCCGAGCAGTACTTC. Protein: CSARVDRDSSEQYF.

This clonotype was seen repeatedly, ten times or more. The chain employs TRBV20-1 and TRBJ2-5; unclear D gene. The ends were cut back, 3 bases at V and 9 bases at J, with 2 bases in the middle. The length of the CDR3 is 8 residues. Germline loops: CDR1 DFQATT, CDR2 SNEGSKA (reference sequence). The CDR3, as DNA: TGCAGTGCTAGTCCCCAGTACTTC. Amino acids: CSASPQYF.

This clonotype was seen repeatedly, ten times or more. The chain couples TRBV4-3 to TRBJ2-5; possible D gene TRBD2, 5 bases. Trimming pared 0 bases from V and 4 bases from J, leaving 15 bases between. The CDR3 has 16 amino acids. Germline assignment: CDR1 LGHNA and CDR2 YSLEER. The CDR3 region is CASSQDRGSGGETQYF. CDR3 nucleotides: TGCGCCAGCAGCCAAGATCGGGGATCCGGAGGAGAGACCCAGTACTTC.